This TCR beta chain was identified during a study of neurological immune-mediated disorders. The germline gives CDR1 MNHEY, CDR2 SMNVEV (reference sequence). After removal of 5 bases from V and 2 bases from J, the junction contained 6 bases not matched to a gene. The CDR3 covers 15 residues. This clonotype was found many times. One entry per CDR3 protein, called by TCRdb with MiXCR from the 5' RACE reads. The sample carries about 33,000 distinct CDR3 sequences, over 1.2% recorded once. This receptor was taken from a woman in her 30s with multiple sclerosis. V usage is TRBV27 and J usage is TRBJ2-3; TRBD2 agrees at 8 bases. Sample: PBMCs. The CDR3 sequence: CASSPRGGYTDTQYF. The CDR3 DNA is TGTGCCAGCAGTCCCCGGGGGGGCTACACAGATACGCAGTATTTT.